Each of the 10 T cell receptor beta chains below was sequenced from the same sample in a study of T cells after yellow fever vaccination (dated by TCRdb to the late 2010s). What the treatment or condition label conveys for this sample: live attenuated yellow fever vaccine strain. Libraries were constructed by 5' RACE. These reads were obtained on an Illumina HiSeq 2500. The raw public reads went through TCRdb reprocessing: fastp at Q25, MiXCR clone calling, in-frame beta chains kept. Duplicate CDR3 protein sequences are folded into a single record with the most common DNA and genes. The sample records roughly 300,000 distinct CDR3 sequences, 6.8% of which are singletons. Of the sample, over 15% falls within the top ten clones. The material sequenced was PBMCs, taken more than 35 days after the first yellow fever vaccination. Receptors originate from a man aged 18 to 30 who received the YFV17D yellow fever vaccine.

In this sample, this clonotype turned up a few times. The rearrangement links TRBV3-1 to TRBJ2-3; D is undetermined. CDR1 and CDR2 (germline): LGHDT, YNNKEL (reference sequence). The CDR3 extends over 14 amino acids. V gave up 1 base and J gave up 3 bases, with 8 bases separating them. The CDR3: CASSQVLLTDTQYF. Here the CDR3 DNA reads TGTGCCAGCAGCCAAGTTCTTCTTACAGATACGCAGTATTTT.

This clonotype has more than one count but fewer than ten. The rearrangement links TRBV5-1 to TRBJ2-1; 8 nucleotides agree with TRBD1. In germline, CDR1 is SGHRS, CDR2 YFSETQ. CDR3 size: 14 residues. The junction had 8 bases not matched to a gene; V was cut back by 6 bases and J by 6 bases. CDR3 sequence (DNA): TGCGCCAGCACCCCAGGGGGCGAAGGCAATGAGCAGTTCTTC. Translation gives CASTPGGEGNEQFF.

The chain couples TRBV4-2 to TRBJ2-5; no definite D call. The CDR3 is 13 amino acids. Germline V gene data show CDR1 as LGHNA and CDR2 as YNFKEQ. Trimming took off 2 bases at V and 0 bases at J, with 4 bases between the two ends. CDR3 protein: CASSQRDQETQYF. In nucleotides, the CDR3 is TGTGCCAGCAGCCAACGGGACCAAGAGACCCAGTACTTC.

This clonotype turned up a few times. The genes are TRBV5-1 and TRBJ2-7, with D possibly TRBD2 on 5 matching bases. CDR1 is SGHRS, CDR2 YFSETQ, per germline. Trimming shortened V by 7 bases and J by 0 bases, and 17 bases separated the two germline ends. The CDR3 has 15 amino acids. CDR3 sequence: CASEGPGSSSYEQYF. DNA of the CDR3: TGCGCCAGCGAAGGCCCGGGATCGAGCTCCTACGAGCAGTACTTC.

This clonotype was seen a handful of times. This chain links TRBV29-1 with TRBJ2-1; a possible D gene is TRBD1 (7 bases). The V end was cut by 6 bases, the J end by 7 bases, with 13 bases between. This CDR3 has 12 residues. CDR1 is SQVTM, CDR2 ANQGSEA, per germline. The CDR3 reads CSVAPGGNEQFF. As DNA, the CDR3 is TGCAGCGTCGCTCCAGGGGGGAATGAGCAGTTCTTC.

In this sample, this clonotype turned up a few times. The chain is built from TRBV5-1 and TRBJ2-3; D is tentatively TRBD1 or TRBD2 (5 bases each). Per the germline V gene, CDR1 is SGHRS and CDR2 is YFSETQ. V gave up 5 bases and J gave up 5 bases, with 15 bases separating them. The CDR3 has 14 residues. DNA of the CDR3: TGCGCCAGCAGTCTCGGGACCGAGGGAGATACGCAGTATTTT. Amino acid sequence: CASSLGTEGDTQYF.

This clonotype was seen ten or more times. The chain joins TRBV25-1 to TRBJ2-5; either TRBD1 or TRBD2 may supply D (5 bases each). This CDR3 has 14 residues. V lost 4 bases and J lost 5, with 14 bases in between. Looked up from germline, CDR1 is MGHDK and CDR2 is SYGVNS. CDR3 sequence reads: CASSGRDQGETQYF. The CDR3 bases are TGTGCCAGCAGTGGTCGGGACCAAGGGGAGACCCAGTACTTC.

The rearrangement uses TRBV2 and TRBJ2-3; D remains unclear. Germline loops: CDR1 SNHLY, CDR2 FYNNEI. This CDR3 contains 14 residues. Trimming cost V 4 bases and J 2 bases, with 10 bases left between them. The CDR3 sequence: CASSALLHTDTQYF. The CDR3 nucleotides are TGTGCCAGCAGTGCGCTCCTACACACAGATACGCAGTATTTT.

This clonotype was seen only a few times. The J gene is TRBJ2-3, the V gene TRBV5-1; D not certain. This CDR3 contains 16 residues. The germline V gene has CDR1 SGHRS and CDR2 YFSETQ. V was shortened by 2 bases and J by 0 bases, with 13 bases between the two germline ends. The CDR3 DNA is TGCGCCAGCAGCTTTTGGCTTCCACCTAGCACAGATACGCAGTATTTT. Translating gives CASSFWLPPSTDTQYF.

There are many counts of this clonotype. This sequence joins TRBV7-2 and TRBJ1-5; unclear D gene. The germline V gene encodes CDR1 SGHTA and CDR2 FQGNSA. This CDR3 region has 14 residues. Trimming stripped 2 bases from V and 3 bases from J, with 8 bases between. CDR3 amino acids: CASSLTGNNQPQHF. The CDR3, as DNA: TGTGCCAGCAGCTTAACGGGGAACAATCAGCCCCAGCATTTT.